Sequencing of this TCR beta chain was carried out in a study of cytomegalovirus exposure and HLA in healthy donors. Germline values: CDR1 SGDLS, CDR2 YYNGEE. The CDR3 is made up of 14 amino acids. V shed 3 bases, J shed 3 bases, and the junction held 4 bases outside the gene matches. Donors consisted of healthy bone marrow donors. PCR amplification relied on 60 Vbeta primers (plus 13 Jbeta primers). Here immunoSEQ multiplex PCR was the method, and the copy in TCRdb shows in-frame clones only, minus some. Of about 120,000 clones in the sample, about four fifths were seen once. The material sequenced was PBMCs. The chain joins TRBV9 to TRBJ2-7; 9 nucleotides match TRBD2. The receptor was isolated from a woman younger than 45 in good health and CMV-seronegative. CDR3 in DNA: TGTGCCAGCAGCGCGGGACTAGCTGGCTACGAGCAGTACTTC. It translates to CASSAGLAGYEQYF. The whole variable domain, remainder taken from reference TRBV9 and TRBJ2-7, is DSGVTQTPKHLITATGQRVTLRCSPRSGDLSVYWYQQSLDQGLQFLIQYYNGEERAKGNILERFSAQQFPDLHSELNLSSLELGDSALYFCASSAGLAGYEQYFGPGTRLTVT.